The 14 T cell receptor beta chains below were found in one sample sequenced in a study of T cells in Graves' hyperthyroidism and ophthalmopathy. It was RNA transcripts that yielded the amplified TCR beta CDR3 regions. When the TCR CDR3 underwent first-round RT-PCR, the HTBI primer set was used. TCRdb analysed the multiplex PCR reads with MiXCR anew, one entry per CDR3 protein. The sample yields some 570,000 distinct CDR3 sequences, 17% seen once. Sequencing input: blood. The receptors shown here come from a woman aged 18-29 years with Graves' ophthalmopathy.

This clonotype was counted at least ten times. A read error may produce the germline difference seen at one junction end. The chain joins TRBV5-1 to TRBJ2-3, with 10 bases matching TRBD2. The CDR3 contains 15 residues. From germline, CDR1 is SGHRS and CDR2 YFSETQ. This chain's CDR3 is CASSFERGGTDTQYF. The CDR3 DNA follows: TGTGCCAGCAGCTTCGAGCGGGGGGGAACAGATACGCAGTATTTT.

Concerning this clonotype: This may be a read error, as it is one base from a much larger clone. The V and J genes are TRBV20-1 and TRBJ2-3; tentative D call: TRBD1 (6 bases). Germline CDR1 and CDR2: DFQATT and SNEGSKA (reference sequence). Trimming stripped 6 bases from V and 2 bases from J, with 18 bases between. This CDR3 has 15 amino acids. The chain's CDR3 is CSAPDRNGLTDTQYF. The CDR3 region has the DNA TGCAGTGCCCCGGACAGAAACGGTCTCACAGATACGCAGTATTTT.

The J gene is TRBJ2-3, the V gene TRBV24-1; no definite D call. The germline gives CDR1 KGHDR, CDR2 SFDVKD. V dropped 5 bases and J dropped 6 bases, with 14 bases sitting between them. The CDR3 runs to 14 residues. DNA for the CDR3: TGTGCCACCAGTGCAGGACGGTCCTGGGATACGCAGTATTTT. As protein: CATSAGRSWDTQYF.

This chain connects TRBV11-2 to TRBJ2-7; no firm D call. This CDR3 spans 15 amino acids. Germline CDR1 SGHAT, CDR2 FQNNGV. The V gene lost 0 bases and the J gene lost 0 bases, with 9 bases spanning the gap. CDR3 amino acids: CASSLEATYSYEQYF. For the CDR3, the DNA is TGTGCCAGCAGCTTAGAGGCCACCTACTCCTACGAGCAGTACTTC. Combining the CDR3 with reference TRBV11-2 and TRBJ2-7 gives the whole variable domain EAGVAQSPRYKIIEKRQSVAFWCNPISGHATLYWYQQILGQGPKLLIQFQNNGVVDDSQLPKDRFSAERLKGVDSTLKIQPAKLEDSAVYLCASSLEATYSYEQYFGPGTRLTVT.

This clonotype was picked up many times. This chain links TRBV6-2 or TRBV6-3 with TRBJ2-7; no firm D call. The CDR3 contains 14 residues. V was cut by 2 bases and J by 2 bases, with 10 bases left in between. Germline lookup yields CDR1 MNHEY and CDR2 SVGEGT. CDR3 coding DNA: TGTGCCAGCAGTTACCCAGCGACAACCTACGAGCAGTACTTC. It translates to CASSYPATTYEQYF.

This clonotype was counted at least ten times. V is TRBV5-1 and J is TRBJ1-4; D is unresolved. V was trimmed by 5 bases and J by 4 bases, leaving 15 bases between them. Per germline, CDR1 SGHRS and CDR2 YFSETQ. The CDR3 totals 15 residues. The CDR3 loop is CASRRSGGYNEKLFF. CDR3 nucleotides: TGCGCCAGCAGGAGGTCGGGAGGCTATAATGAAAAACTGTTTTTT.

The table lists this clonotype with many counts. This chain connects TRBV11-2 to TRBJ2-3, with D maybe TRBD2 (5 bases). CDR3 length: 14 residues. V dropped 0 bases and J dropped 7 bases, with 11 bases sitting between them. Germline CDR1 reads SGHAT; CDR2 reads FQNNGV. The CDR3 spells CASSLEEASHTQYF. The CDR3 DNA is TGTGCCAGCAGCTTAGAGGAGGCTTCCCATACGCAGTATTTT.

This clonotype was detected only a few times. The CDR3 is CASSLIVGKKYGYTF. CDR3 in DNA: TGCGCCAGCAGCTTGATAGTCGGAAAGAAATATGGCTACACCTTC. This chain joins TRBV5-1 and TRBJ1-2; no reliable D call. Trimming cost V 1 base and J 5 bases, with 15 bases left between them. CDR3 length: 15 amino acids. CDR1 is SGHRS and CDR2 is YFSETQ in the germline V gene.

Only a few counts were recorded for this clonotype. V and J are TRBV29-1 and TRBJ2-7; 9 bases fit TRBD2. Germline-derived CDR1 and CDR2 are SQVTM and ANQGSEA. The V gene end was trimmed by 2 bases and the J gene end by 3 bases; junction bases not matched to a gene: 2. The CDR3 spans 13 residues. CDR3 bases: TGCAGCGTTGAAAGCGGGGGGAGCTACGAGCAGTACTTC. Translating it yields CSVESGGSYEQYF.

In its sample, this clonotype was seen many times. The chain couples TRBV12-3 or TRBV12-4 to TRBJ2-1, with a possible D match to TRBD2 (5 bases). CDR3 length: 15 amino acids. Between the trimmed V and J ends, which lost 1 base and 4 bases, there was a span of 11 bases. CDR3 in DNA: TGTGCCAGCAGTTTAGTAGCGCCACCATACAATGAGCAGTTCTTC. It specifies CASSLVAPPYNEQFF.

This clonotype has more than one count but fewer than ten. The chain combines TRBV28 with TRBJ2-7; 8 bases agree with TRBD1. Germline values: CDR1 MDHEN, CDR2 SYDVKM. Germline trimming cut 7 bases from V and 2 bases from J; bases unmatched to any gene: 7. The CDR3 contains 14 residues. CDR3 nucleotide sequence: TGTGCCAGCACCCCCGACAGGGGTCCCTACGAGCAGTACTTC. It codes for CASTPDRGPYEQYF.

V usage is TRBV29-1 and J usage is TRBJ2-7; 10 positions agree with TRBD2. The CDR3 totals 17 residues. CDR1 and CDR2 from the germline V gene are SQVTM and ANQGSEA. Losses at the gene ends were 5 bases for V and 0 bases for J; bases not matched to a gene: 13. CDR3 amino acids: CSVKGIAGGRNSYEQYF. CDR3 coding DNA: TGCAGCGTTAAAGGAATAGCGGGGGGCCGGAACTCCTACGAGCAGTACTTC.

The chain has TRBV27 and TRBJ2-3; weak D call: TRBD2 (5 bases). Between the trimmed V and J ends, which lost 5 bases and 2 bases, there was a span of 17 bases. Looked up from germline, CDR1 is MNHEY and CDR2 is SMNVEV (reference sequence). The CDR3 has 16 residues. The CDR3 is CASSPGSSSPTDTQYF. The CDR3 region has the DNA TGTGCCAGCAGTCCGGGAAGCAGTTCCCCCACAGATACGCAGTATTTT.

This clonotype was seen more than once but under ten times. V is TRBV28 and J is TRBJ2-1; TRBD1 matches 9 bases. Looked up from germline, CDR1 is MDHEN and CDR2 is SYDVKM. The CDR3 loop spans 15 amino acids. Trimming took 7 bases from V and 3 from J; bases not matched to a gene: 7. The CDR3 loop reads CASTITGGGYNEQFF. The CDR3 DNA is TGTGCCAGCACCATAACAGGGGGCGGCTACAATGAGCAGTTCTTC.